Below, one T cell receptor (beta chain) is given with its context. There are many counts of this clonotype. Its antigen is unknown. Within one base of it there is no much larger clone, and no base qualities were kept. Amplification of TCR beta CDR3 regions was carried out from RNA transcripts. The TCR CDR3 was subjected to a first round of RT-PCR using the HTBI primer set and the Qiagen OneStep RT-PCR kit. Libraries were constructed in a second round of multiplex PCR, after which size selection and purification were carried out. Paired-end sequencing of the libraries was performed with 100 bp reads on an Illumina HiSeq2000. In the paper's pipeline: SOAPnuke was used to process the raw data, removing reads that contained adapters or uncalled bases, had a mean Phred below 15, or lacked an exact match to the constant primer or identifier. COPE v1.2.5 was used to merge the high-quality paired reads, and each unique nucleotide sequence was defined as a clonotype. Clonotypes were aligned to IMGT TRBV, TRBD and TRBJ reference segments using MiTCR v1.1. The analysis was restricted to V-J combinations with a frequency above 0.0001, which together covered roughly 99% of the repertoires. A TCS score was defined as the ratio of F50 (clonal expansion) to E x V (chaos), with BLOSUM62-based TCRdist applied between CDR3 peptides within each V-J. Welch's t-statistics and random forest reduced 500 to 650 V-J features to around 14, which were used in a naive Bayes classifier (R e1071). The public reads were run again by TCRdb, first through fastp at Q25 and then through MiXCR, and only productive beta chains were kept. Merged by CDR3 protein, the rows form single entries marked with the most common genes and DNA. TCRdb's processing, not the authors' own work, is the source of the V and J calls. Within this sample are under 300,000 distinct CDR3 sequences, with roughly 15% of them counted one time only. Clones ranked in the top ten supply approximately 7.9% of the sample.

The data stem from a study of T cells in Graves' hyperthyroidism and ophthalmopathy (dated by TCRdb to between 2017 and 2020). For context, the study as a whole: Peripheral blood samples were taken at initial diagnosis, before any treatment was given. To identify TCR V-J signatures that set the groups apart, the researchers used a discovery cohort of about a hundred patients, made up of around 40 with Graves' ophthalmopathy and about 59 with stable Graves' hyperthyroidism. For training and testing, the 100 patients in the discovery cohort were randomly divided in a 7:3 ratio. After sampling, hyperthyroidism patients received methimazole starting at 30 mg daily, and ophthalmopathy patients received high-dose intravenous methylprednisolone. The paper describes TCR Vbeta CDR3 sequencing of about 140 peripheral blood samples, made up of 43 ophthalmopathy patients, 70 to 75 hyperthyroidism patients and 17 progressor patients. Prospective prediction of ophthalmopathy was tested in an independent validation cohort of 18 to 20 hyperthyroidism patients and some 17 patients who later progressed to ophthalmopathy. In six Graves' hyperthyroidism patients, the study also compared T-cell repertoires from thyroid tissue with T-cell repertoires from blood.

V lost 2 bases and J lost 0 bases; the stretch between them is 5 bases long. The CDR3 sequence holds 13 residues, the cysteine and phenylalanine included. Only CDR3 DNA is held: 39 bases, read in frame from base 1. CDR1 and CDR2 are drawn from the germline V gene: ENHRY, SYGVKD. Stable Graves' hyperthyroidism was defined as the absence of progression to ophthalmopathy over 18 months of follow-up. Hyperthyroidism patients were newly diagnosed, had a disease duration of under 2 months, and were aged 18 to 65 years. Any patient with an uncontrolled infection, another autoimmune disease, pregnancy or lactation was excluded. Diagnoses relied on clinical symptoms, serum thyroxine and TRAb, thyroid ultrasound and orbital computed tomography. PBMCs were isolated from 8 to 10 ml of fresh peripheral blood by Ficoll-Paque density gradient centrifugation. Total RNA was extracted using Trizol reagent, and RNA quality was assessed on an Agilent 2100 Bioanalyzer.

What the research found in general, with its limitations: Blood samples also contained most of the expanded thyroid clonotypes (frequency above 0.001), which suggests that blood repertoires may reflect thyroid immune responses. During validation, the model predicted progression to ophthalmopathy a median of about 6.3 months ahead of onset, with around 71% sensitivity and about 72% specificity. Ophthalmopathy was separated from stable hyperthyroidism by a 13 V-J signature model, with approximately 85% sensitivity and about 81% specificity obtained in cross-validation and 80%/75% obtained in testing. No statistical method was used to set the sample size in advance, and investigators knew the group allocation.

The sequence joins TRBV10-3 to TRBJ2-7, with the identity of the D gene unclear. The sequence came from a woman aged 35 to 49 with Graves' hyperthyroidism. Sequenced: blood. Here the CDR3 is given as CAISEGVSYEQYF. The sequence in DNA is TGTGCCATCAGTGAGGGGGTCTCCTACGAGCAGTACTTC.